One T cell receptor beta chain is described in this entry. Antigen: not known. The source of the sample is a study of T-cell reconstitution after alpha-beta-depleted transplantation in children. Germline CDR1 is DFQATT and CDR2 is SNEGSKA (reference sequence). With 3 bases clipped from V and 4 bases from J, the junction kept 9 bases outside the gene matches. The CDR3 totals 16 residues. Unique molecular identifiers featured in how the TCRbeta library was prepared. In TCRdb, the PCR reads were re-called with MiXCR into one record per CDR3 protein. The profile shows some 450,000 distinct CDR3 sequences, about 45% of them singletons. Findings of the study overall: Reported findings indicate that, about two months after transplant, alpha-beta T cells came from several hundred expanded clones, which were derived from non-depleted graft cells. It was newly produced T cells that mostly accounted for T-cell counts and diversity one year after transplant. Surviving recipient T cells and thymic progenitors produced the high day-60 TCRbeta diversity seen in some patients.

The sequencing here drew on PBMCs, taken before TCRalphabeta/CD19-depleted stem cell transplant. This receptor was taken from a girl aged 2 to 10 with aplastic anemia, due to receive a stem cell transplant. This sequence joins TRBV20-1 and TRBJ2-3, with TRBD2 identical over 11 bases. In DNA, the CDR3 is TGCAGTGCTAGGCTGGGTAGCGGGAGGGCCCCAGATACGCAGTATTTT. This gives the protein CSARLGSGRAPDTQYF.